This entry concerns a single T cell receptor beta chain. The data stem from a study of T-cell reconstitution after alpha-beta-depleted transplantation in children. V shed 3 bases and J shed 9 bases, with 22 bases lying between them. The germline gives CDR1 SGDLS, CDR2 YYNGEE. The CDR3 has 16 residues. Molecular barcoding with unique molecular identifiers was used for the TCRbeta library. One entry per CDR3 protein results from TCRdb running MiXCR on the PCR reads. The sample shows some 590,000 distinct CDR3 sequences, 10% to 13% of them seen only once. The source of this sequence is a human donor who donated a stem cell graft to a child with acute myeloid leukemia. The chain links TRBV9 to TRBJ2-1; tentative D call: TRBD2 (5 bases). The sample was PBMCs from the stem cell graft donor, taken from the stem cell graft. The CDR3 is CASSANLARHSSEQFF. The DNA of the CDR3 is TGTGCCAGCAGCGCGAACTTAGCGAGACATAGTTCTGAGCAGTTCTTC. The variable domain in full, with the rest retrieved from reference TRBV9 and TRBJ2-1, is DSGVTQTPKHLITATGQRVTLRCSPRSGDLSVYWYQQSLDQGLQFLIQYYNGEERAKGNILERFSAQQFPDLHSELNLSSLELGDSALYFCASSANLARHSSEQFFGPGTRLTVL.